These T cell receptor beta chains were read from a single sample in a study of T cell changes during pregnancy in multiple sclerosis. Repertoires were generated with immunoSEQ multiplex PCR, while TCRdb's copy carries only in-frame clones and drops some. The table includes 47,000 or so clones, 70% to 90% detected once. The starting material was peripheral blood, obtained in the first trimester of pregnancy. The receptors originated from a female donor with multiple sclerosis, enrolled in a pregnancy study. Both conserved end residues are part of each CDR3. D genes are given only for firm matches. Expanded clones get a size class; other rows say once, few or many, or leave the size out.

d_gene | j_gene | v_gene | abundance | CDR3nt | CDR3aa
NA | TRBJ2-3 | TRBV7-3 | NA | TGTGCCAGCAGCCCCCTGGGGGGGCCTGGGTATACGCAGTATTTT | CASSPLGGPGYTQYF
NA | TRBJ1-2 | TRBV6-1 | NA | TGTGCCAGCAGTGAATCGATGGGCAGCTATGGCTACACCTTC | CASSESMGSYGYTF
NA | TRBJ1-1 | TRBV4-3 | NA | TGCGCCAGCAGCCACAAATGGGGGGGGCTGGAAGCTTTCTTT | CASSHKWGGLEAFF
NA | TRBJ2-5 | TRBV5-1 | NA | TGCGCCAGCAGCCTATCAGGGGAGTACCAAGAGACCCAGTACTTC | CASSLSGEYQETQYF
NA | TRBJ1-2 | TRBV7-8 | NA | TGTGCCAGCAGCTCACGCAGGGAAGGAGGCTACACCTTC | CASSSRREGGYTF
NA | TRBJ2-4 | TRBV13 | NA | TGTGCCAGCAGCACTTGGACAGATGTAGCCAAAAACATTCAGTACTTC | CASSTWTDVAKNIQYF
TRBD1 | TRBJ2-1 | TRBV6-6 | NA | TGTGCCAGCACCCCTGTCCGGACAGGCCTCAACAATGAGCAGTTCTTC | CASTPVRTGLNNEQFF
TRBD1 | TRBJ1-1 | TRBV7-9 | once | TGTGCCAGCAGCTTGGTACAGGGGGGGACTGAAGCTTTCTTT | CASSLVQGGTEAFF
TRBD1 | TRBJ2-3 | TRBV9 | NA | TGTGCCAGCAGCCGACAGGGTTCAACAGATACGCAGTATTTT | CASSRQGSTDTQYF
NA | TRBJ2-3 | TRBV5-6 | NA | TGTGCCAGCAGCCCGGTTGGGGCTGTCTGGCCAGATACGCAGTATTTT | CASSPVGAVWPDTQYF
NA | TRBJ1-1 | TRBV30 | NA | TGTGCCTGGAACAACAGGGTTTTGAACACTGAAGCTTTCTTT | CAWNNRVLNTEAFF
TRBD1 | TRBJ2-1 | TRBV10-3 | once | TGTGCCATCAGCCCCGGCACAGGGGGCGCAAACAATGAGCAGTTCTTC | CAISPGTGGANNEQFF
TRBD2 | TRBJ2-1 | TRBV6-5 | NA | TGTGCCAGCAGTCCTAGCGGGGGGAACAATGAGCAGTTCTTC | CASSPSGGNNEQFF
NA | TRBJ1-1 | TRBV5-6 | NA | TGTGCCAGCAGCTACGGGGGGAGAGGGGAGGGTTTGAACACTGAAGCTTTCTTT | CASSYGGRGEGLNTEAFF
NA | TRBJ1-2 | TRBV2 | NA | TGTGCCAGCCTCCAGGGCAGAGATAACTATGGCTACACCTTC | CASLQGRDNYGYTF
TRBD2 | TRBJ2-5 | TRBV7-9 | NA | TGTGCCAGCAGCCGGACTAGCGGGGACCAAGAGACCCAGTACTTC | CASSRTSGDQETQYF
TRBD1 | TRBJ2-2 | TRBV28 | NA | TGTGCCAGCAGTTCCACAGGGGTCGCGGCCGGGGAGCTGTTTTTT | CASSSTGVAAGELFF
TRBD1 | TRBJ2-7 | TRBV27 | NA | TGTGCCAGCAAGCTCTGGGACAGGGTTAACGAGCAGTACTTC | CASKLWDRVNEQYF
TRBD1 | TRBJ2-7 | TRBV7-3 | NA | TGTGCCAGCAGCCCCGGGACAGGGGTCGAGCAGTACTTC | CASSPGTGVEQYF
TRBD1 | TRBJ2-5 | TRBV7-9 | NA | TGTGCCAGCAGCGTGACAGGGTTGGAGACCCAGTACTTC | CASSVTGLETQYF
TRBD1 | TRBJ2-2 | TRBV5-1 | NA | TGCGCCAGCAGCACTTCACAGGGGCGCACCGGGGAGCTGTTTTTT | CASSTSQGRTGELFF
TRBD1 | TRBJ1-2 | TRBV4-1 | NA | TGCGCCAGCAGCCAGCCGGGGACAGGGTATGGCTACACCTTC | CASSQPGTGYGYTF
NA | TRBJ1-1 | TRBV28 | NA | TGTGCCAGCAGCCCCGGAGGATCTAGGGCTGAAGCTTTCTTT | CASSPGGSRAEAFF
NA | TRBJ1-4 | TRBV7-6 | NA | TGTGCCAGCAGCGCGGATCAGGAAAAACTGTTTTTT | CASSADQEKLFF
TRBD1 | TRBJ1-5 | TRBV18 | NA | TGTGCCAGCTCACCAGGGACAGGGCATCAGCCCCAGCATTTT | CASSPGTGHQPQHF
NA | TRBJ2-7 | TRBV2 | NA | TGTGCCAGCAGTGAATTCGATCGGGGGTTCTACGAGCAGTACTTC | CASSEFDRGFYEQYF
NA | TRBJ1-6 | TRBV7-9 | once | TGTGCCAGCACCGTATACGGGGGGACCGGAAATTCACCCCTCCACTTT | CASTVYGGTGNSPLHF
NA | TRBJ1-5 | TRBV18 | once | TGTGCCAGCTCACCCGTGACAGCGCTTAGCAATCAGCCCCAGCATTTT | CASSPVTALSNQPQHF
NA | TRBJ2-2 | TRBV7-6 | NA | TGTGCCAGCAGCTTCGACAGGAACACCGGGGAGCTGTTTTTT | CASSFDRNTGELFF
TRBD2 | TRBJ2-5 | TRBV4-1 | NA | TGCGCCAGCAGCCCCTTACTAGCGGGGGACCAAGAGACCCAGTACTTC | CASSPLLAGDQETQYF
TRBD1 | TRBJ2-2 | TRBV4-3 | once | TGCGCCAGCAGCCACCCAAGACAGGGGTCGAACACCGGGGAGCTGTTTTTT | CASSHPRQGSNTGELFF
TRBD2 | TRBJ2-3 | TRBV5-1 | NA | TGCGCCAGCAGCTTCCAGACTAGCGGGGGGGCATCAGATACGCAGTATTTT | CASSFQTSGGASDTQYF
NA | TRBJ2-5 | TRBV30 | NA | TGTGCCTGGAGTGGGACAGCAAATCTGGCGACCCAGTACTTC | CAWSGTANLATQYF
TRBD1 | TRBJ1-6 | TRBV2 | once | TGTGCCAGCAGTCTGGACAGGGTAGAATCACCCCTCCACTTT | CASSLDRVESPLHF
NA | TRBJ1-2 | TRBV5-1 | NA | TGCGCCAGCAGCTCTTCCGGACAGACGAACTATGGCTACACCTTC | CASSSSGQTNYGYTF
NA | TRBJ2-1 | TRBV18 | NA | TGTGCCAGCTCACCCTACAGGGCGAATGAGCAGTTCTTC | CASSPYRANEQFF
NA | TRBJ2-5 | TRBV7-7 | once | TGTGCTAGCAGCCTGGGGCTACGGCGGGGAGAGACCCAGTACTTC | CASSLGLRRGETQYF
TRBD2 | TRBJ2-3 | TRBV7-2 | NA | TGTGCCAGCAGCCCCCGGCGGGGGGGCCGAGATACGCAGTATTTT | CASSPRRGGRDTQYF
NA | TRBJ2-7 | TRBV30 | NA | TGTGCCTGGAGCCAGGGTGGGGAACGAGAGCAGTACTTC | CAWSQGGEREQYF
TRBD1 | TRBJ1-1 | TRBV9 | NA | TGTGCCAGCAGCGTAGTATCAGGGGGAGGTGAAGCTTTCTTT | CASSVVSGGGEAFF
NA | TRBJ2-6 | TRBV4-2 | NA | TGTGCCAGCAGCCAACGGGACTCTGGGGCCAACGTCCTGACTTTC | CASSQRDSGANVLTF
NA | TRBJ2-3 | TRBV5-1 | NA | TGCGCCAGCAGACAGGACCCTCCTAGCACAGATACGCAGTATTTT | CASRQDPPSTDTQYF
TRBD2 | TRBJ2-2 | TRBV7-9 | once | TGTGCCAGCACCCGACTAGCGGGGGGGCCCGAGATAGCCGGGGAGCTGTTTTTT | CASTRLAGGPEIAGELFF
NA | TRBJ2-7 | TRBV5-1 | NA | TGCGCCAGCAGCTCCGAGGCCTACGAGCAGTACTTC | CASSSEAYEQYF
NA | TRBJ2-7 | TRBV28 | NA | TGTGCCAGCACCCAGTTTGCGGGGTACCACGAGCAGTACTTC | CASTQFAGYHEQYF